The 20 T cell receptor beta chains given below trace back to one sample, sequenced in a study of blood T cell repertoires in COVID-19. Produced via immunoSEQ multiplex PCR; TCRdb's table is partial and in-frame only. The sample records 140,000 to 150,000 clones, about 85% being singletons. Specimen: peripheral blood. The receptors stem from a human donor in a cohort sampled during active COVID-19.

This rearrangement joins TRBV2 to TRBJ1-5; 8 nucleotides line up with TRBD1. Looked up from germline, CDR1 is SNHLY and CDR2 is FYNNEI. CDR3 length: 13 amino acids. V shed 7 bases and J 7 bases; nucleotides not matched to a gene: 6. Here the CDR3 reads CASTGGGGQPQHF. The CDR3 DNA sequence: TGTGCCAGCACAGGGGGCGGAGGCCAGCCCCAGCATTTT.

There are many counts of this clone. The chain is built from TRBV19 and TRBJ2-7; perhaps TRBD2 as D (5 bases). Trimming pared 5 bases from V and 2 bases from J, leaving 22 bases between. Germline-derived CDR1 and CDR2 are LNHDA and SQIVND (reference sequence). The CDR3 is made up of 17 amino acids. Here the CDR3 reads CASSEERATRTPYEQYF. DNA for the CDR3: TGTGCCAGTAGTGAGGAGAGGGCGACCCGAACGCCCTACGAGCAGTACTTC. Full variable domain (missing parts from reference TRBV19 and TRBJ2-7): DGGITQSPKYLFRKEGQNVTLSCEQNLNHDAMYWYRQDPGQGLRLIYYSQIVNDFQKGDIAEGYSVSREKKESFPLTVTSAQKNPTAFYLCASSEERATRTPYEQYFGPGTRLTVT.

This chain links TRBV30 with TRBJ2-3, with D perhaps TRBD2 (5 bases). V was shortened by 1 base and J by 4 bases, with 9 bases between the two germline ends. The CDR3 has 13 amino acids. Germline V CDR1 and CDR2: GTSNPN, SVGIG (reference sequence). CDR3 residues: CAWSDASPDTQYF. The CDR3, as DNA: TGTGCCTGGAGTGATGCTAGCCCAGATACGCAGTATTTT. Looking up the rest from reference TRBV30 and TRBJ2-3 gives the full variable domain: SQTIHQWPATLVQPVGSPLSLECTVEGTSNPNLYWYRQAAGRGLQLLFYSVGIGQISSEVPQNLSASRPQDRQFILSSKKLLLSDSGFYLCAWSDASPDTQYFGPGTRLTVL.

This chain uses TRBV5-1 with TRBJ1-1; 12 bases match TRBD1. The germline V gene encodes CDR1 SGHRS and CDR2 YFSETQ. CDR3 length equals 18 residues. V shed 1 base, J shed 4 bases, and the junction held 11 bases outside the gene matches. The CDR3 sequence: CASSLNPGQGAWGTEAFF. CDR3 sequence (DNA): TGCGCCAGCAGCTTGAACCCGGGACAGGGGGCTTGGGGCACTGAAGCTTTCTTT.

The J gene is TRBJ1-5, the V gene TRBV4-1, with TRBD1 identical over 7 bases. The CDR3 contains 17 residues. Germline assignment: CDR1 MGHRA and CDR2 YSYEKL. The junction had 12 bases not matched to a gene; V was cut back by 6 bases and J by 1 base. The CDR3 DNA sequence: TGCGCCAGCAGTACTGATAGGGGGCTCAAGAGCAATCAGCCCCAGCATTTT. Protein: CASSTDRGLKSNQPQHF.

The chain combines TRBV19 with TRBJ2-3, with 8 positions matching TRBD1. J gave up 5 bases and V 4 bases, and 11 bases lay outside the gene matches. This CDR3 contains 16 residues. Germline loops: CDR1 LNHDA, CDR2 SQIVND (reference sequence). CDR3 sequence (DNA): TGTGCCAGTAGTAGCCCACGGGCAGGGGGCGGAGATACGCAGTATTTT. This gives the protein CASSSPRAGGGDTQYF.

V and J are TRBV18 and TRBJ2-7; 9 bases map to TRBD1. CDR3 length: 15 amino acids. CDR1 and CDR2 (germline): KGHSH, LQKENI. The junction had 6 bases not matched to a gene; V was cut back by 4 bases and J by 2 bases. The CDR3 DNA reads TGTGCCAGCTCACAGGACAGGGGTTGGCCCTACGAGCAGTACTTC. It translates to CASSQDRGWPYEQYF.

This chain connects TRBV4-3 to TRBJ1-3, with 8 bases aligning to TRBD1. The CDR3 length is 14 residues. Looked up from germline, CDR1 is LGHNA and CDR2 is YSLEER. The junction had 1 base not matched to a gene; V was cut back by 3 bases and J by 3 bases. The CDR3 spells CASSQTGVGNTIYF. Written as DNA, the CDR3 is TGCGCCAGCAGCCAGACAGGGGTTGGAAACACCATATATTTT.

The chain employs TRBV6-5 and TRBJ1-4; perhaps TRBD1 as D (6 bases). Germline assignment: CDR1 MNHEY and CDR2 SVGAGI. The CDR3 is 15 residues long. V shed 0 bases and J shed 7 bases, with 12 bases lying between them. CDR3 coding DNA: TGTGCCAGCAGTTACTCCCCTGGGGGCGGTGAAAAACTGTTTTTT. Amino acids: CASSYSPGGGEKLFF.

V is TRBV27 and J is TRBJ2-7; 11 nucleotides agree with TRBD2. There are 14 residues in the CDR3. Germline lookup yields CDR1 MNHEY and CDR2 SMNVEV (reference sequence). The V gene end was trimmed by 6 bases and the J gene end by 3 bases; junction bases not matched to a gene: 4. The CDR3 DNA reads TGTGCCAGCAGGGGGACTAGCGGCCTCTACGAGCAGTACTTC. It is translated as CASRGTSGLYEQYF.

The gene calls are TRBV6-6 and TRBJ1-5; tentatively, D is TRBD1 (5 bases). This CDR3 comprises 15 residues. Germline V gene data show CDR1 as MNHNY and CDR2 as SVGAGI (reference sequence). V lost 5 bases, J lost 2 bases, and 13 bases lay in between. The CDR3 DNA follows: TGTGCCAGCAGTACCCCATGGGGGGGCAATCAGCCCCAGCATTTT. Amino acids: CASSTPWGGNQPQHF.

The CDR3 region has the DNA TGTGCCAGCAGTCTTGACAGTGGACCCTACGAGCAGTACTTC. Translated: CASSLDSGPYEQYF. The chain is built from TRBV7-8 and TRBJ2-7; tentatively, D is TRBD1 (5 bases). The CDR3 loop spans 14 amino acids. CDR1 and CDR2 from the germline V gene are SGHVS and FQNEAQ. V shed 6 bases and J shed 2 bases, with 14 bases lying between them.

In nucleotides, the CDR3 is TGTGCCAGCAGCTTGGGATCGGGGACTGAAGCTTTCTTT. Amino acids: CASSLGSGTEAFF. The chain combines TRBV11-2 with TRBJ1-1; unclear D gene. CDR3 length: 13 amino acids. Trimming pared 3 bases from V and 5 bases from J, leaving 10 bases between. Germline loops: CDR1 SGHAT, CDR2 FQNNGV.

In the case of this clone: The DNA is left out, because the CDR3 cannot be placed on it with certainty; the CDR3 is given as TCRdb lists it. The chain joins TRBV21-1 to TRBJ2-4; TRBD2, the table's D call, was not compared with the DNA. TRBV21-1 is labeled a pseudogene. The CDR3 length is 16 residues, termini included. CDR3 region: CASSKVGGGIGNIQYF.

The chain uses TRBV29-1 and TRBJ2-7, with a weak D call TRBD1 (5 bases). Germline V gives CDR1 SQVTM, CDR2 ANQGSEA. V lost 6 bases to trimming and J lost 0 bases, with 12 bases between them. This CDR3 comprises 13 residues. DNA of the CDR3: TGCAGCGTAGGGCAAGGGGTCTCCTACGAGCAGTACTTC. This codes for CSVGQGVSYEQYF.

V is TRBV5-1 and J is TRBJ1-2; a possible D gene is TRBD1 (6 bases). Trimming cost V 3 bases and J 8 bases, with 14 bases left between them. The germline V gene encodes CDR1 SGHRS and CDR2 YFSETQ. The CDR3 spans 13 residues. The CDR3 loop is CASSSGHPLGYTF. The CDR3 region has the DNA TGCGCCAGCAGCTCGGGACATCCTCTGGGCTACACCTTC. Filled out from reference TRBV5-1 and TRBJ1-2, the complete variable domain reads KAGVTQTPRYLIKTRGQQVTLSCSPISGHRSVSWYQQTPGQGLQFLFEYFSETQRNKGNFPGRFSGRQFSNSRSEMNVSTLELGDSALYLCASSSGHPLGYTFGSGTRLTVV.

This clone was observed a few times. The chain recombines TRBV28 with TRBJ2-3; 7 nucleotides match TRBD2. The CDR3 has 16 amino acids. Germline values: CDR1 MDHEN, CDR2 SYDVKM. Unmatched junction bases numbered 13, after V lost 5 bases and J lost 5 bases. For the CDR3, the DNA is TGTGCCAGCAGTGTCAACGGGAGGATGGGGATAGATACGCAGTATTTT. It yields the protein CASSVNGRMGIDTQYF.

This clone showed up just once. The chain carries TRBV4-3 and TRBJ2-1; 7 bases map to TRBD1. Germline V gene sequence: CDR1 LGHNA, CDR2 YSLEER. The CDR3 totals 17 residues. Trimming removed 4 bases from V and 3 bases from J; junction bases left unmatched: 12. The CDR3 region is CASSRSPGGSFYNEQFF. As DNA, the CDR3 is TGCGCCAGCAGCCGATCCCCAGGGGGTTCCTTCTACAATGAGCAGTTCTTC.

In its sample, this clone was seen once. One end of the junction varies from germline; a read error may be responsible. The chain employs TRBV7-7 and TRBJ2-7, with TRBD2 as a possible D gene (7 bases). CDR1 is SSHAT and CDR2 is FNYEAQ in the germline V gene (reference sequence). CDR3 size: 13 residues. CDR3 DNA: TGTGCTAGCAGCCCCGACGCGGGGGCCGAGCAGTACTTC. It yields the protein CASSPDAGAEQYF.

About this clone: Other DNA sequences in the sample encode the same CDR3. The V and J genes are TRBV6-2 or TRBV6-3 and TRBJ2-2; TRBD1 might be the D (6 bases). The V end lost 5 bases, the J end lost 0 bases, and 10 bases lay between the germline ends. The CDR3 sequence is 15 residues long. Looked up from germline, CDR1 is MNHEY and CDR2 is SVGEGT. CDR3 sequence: CASSRQGPNTGELFF. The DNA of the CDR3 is TGTGCCAGCAGTAGGCAGGGGCCGAACACCGGGGAGCTGTTTTTT.